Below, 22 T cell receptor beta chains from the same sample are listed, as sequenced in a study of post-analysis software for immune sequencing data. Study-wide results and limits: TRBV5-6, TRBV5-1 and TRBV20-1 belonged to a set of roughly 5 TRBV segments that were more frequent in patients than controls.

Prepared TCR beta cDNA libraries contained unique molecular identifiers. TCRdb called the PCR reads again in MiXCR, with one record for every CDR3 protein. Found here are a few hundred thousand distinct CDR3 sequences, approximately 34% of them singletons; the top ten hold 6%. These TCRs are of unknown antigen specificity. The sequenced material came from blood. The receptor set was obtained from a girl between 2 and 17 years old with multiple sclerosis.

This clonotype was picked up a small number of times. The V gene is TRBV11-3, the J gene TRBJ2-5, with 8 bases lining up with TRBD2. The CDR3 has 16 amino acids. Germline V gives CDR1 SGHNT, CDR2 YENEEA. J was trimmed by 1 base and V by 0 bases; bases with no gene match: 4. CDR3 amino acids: CASSLDHGGGQETQYF. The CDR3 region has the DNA TGTGCCAGCAGCTTAGATCACGGGGGGGGCCAAGAGACCCAGTACTTC.

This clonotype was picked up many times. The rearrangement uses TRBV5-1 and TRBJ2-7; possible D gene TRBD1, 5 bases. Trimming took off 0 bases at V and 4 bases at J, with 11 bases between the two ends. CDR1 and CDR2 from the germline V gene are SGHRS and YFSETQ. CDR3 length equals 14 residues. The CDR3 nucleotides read TGCGCCAGCAGCTTGGGCGGCAGGGCATACGAGCAGTACTTC. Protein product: CASSLGGRAYEQYF.

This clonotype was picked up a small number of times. CDR3 region: CASSLPSWGGEETQYF. The CDR3 DNA follows: TGCGCCAGCAGCTTGCCCTCATGGGGAGGGGAAGAGACCCAGTACTTC. The gene calls are TRBV5-1 and TRBJ2-5; 7 bases align to TRBD2. The germline V gene has CDR1 SGHRS and CDR2 YFSETQ. The CDR3 contains 16 residues. Trimming removed 1 base from V and 3 bases from J; junction bases left unmatched: 9.

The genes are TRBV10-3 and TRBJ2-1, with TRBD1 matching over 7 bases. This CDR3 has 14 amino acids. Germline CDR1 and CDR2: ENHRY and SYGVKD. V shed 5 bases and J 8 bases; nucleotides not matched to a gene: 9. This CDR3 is CAISPTGNPYEQFF. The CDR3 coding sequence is TGTGCCATCAGTCCGACAGGGAACCCCTATGAGCAGTTCTTC.

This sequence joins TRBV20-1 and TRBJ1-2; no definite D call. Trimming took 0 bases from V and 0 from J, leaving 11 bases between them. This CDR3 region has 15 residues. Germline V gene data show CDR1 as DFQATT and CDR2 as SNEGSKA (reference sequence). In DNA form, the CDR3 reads TGCAGTGCTAGAGAGGCCCCTGCCTCTAACTATGGCTACACCTTC. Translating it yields CSAREAPASNYGYTF.

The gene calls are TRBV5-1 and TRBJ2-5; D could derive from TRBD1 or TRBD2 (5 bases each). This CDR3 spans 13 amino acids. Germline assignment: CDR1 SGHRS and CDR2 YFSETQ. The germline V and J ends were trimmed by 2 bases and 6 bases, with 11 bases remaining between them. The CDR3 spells CASSFFGDQTQYF. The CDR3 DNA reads TGCGCCAGCAGCTTTTTTGGGGACCAGACCCAGTACTTC.

The CDR3 coding sequence is TGCAGCGTTGAAAGACAGGAAGTCTCCCCCTATGGCTACACCTTC. Its protein product is CSVERQEVSPYGYTF. This chain links TRBV29-1 with TRBJ1-2, with D perhaps matching TRBD1 (6 bases). Germline V gene sequence: CDR1 SQVTM, CDR2 ANQGSEA. With 2 bases removed from V and 4 bases from J, the gap between germline ends came to 17 bases. The length of the CDR3 is 15 residues.

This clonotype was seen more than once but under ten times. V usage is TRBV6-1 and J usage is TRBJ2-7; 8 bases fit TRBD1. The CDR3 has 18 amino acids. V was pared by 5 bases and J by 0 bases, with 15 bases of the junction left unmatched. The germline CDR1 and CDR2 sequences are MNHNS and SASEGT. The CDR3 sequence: CASSRRTGTMGSSYEQYF. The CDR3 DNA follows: TGTGCCAGCAGTCGCCGGACAGGGACAATGGGGAGCTCCTACGAGCAGTACTTC.

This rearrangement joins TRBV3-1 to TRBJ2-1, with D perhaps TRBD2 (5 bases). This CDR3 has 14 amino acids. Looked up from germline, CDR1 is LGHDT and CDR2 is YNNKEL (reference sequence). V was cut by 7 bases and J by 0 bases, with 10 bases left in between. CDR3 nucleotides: TGTGCCAGCAACCATGACTACTCCTACAATGAGCAGTTCTTC. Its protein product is CASNHDYSYNEQFF.

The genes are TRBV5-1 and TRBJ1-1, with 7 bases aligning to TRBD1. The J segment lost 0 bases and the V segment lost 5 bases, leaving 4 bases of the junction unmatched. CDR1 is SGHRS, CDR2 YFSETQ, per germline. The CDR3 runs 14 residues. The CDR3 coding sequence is TGCGCCAGCAGTTCCGGACAGGTGAACACTGAAGCTTTCTTT. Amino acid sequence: CASSSGQVNTEAFF.

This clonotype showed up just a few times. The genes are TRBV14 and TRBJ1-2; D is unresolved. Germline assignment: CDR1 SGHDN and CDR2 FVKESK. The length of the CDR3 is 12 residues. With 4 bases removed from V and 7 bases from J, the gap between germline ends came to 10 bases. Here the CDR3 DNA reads TGTGCCAGCAGCCCCGTTCCAGGTGGCTACACCTTC. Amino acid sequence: CASSPVPGGYTF.

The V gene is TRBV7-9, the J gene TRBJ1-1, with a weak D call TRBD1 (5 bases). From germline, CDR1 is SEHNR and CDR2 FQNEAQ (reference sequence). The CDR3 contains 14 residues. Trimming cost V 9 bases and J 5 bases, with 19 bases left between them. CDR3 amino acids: CASSARRGGTEAFF. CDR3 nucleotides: TGTGCCAGTAGCGCCCGGCGGGGGGGGACTGAAGCTTTCTTT.

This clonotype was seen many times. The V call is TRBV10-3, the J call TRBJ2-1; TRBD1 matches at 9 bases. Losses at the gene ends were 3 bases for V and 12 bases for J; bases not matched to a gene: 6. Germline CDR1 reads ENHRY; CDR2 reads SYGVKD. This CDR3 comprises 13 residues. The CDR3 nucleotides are TGTGCCATCAGTGAAGGGGACAGGGATGGGCAGTTCTTC. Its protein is CAISEGDRDGQFF.

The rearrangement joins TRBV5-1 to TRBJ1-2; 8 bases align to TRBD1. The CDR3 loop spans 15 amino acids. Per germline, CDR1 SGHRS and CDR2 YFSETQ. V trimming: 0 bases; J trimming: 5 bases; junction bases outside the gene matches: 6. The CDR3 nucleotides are TGCGCCAGCAGCTTGGATGACAGGGGAAGATATGGCTACACCTTC. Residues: CASSLDDRGRYGYTF.

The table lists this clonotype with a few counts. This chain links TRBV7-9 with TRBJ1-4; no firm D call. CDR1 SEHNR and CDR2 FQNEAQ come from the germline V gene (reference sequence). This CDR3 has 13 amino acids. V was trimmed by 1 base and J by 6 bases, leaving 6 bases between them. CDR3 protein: CASSLGGDEKLFF. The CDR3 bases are TGTGCCAGCAGCTTAGGAGGAGATGAAAAACTGTTTTTT.

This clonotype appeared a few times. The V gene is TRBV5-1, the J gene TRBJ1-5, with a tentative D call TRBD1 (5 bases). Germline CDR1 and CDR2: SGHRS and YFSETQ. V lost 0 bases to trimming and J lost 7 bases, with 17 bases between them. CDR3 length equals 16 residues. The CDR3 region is CASSLGVGGTEQPQHF. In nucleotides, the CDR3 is TGCGCCAGCAGCTTGGGGGTCGGGGGGACCGAGCAGCCCCAGCATTTT.

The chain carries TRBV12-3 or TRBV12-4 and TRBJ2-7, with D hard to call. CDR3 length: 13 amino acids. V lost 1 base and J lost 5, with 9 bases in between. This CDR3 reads CASSLGAKDEQYF. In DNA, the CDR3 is TGTGCCAGCAGTTTAGGGGCAAAAGACGAGCAGTACTTC.

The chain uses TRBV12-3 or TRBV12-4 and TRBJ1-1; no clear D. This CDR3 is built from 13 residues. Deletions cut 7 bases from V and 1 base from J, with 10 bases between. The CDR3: CASKALENTEAFF. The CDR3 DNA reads TGTGCCAGCAAAGCTCTGGAGAACACTGAAGCTTTCTTT.

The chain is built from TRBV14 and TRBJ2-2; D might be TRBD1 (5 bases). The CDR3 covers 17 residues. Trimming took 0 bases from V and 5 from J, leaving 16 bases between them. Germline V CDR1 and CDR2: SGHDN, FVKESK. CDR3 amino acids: CASSQDGQGRGTGELFF. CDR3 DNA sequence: TGTGCCAGCAGCCAAGATGGGCAGGGAAGAGGAACCGGGGAGCTGTTTTTT.

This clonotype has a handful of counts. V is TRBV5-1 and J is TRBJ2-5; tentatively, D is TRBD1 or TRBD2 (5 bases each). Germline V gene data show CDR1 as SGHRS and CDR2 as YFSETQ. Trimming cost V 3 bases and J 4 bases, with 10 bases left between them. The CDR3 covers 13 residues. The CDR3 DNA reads TGCGCCAGCAGCTCGGGACCTGGAGAGACCCAGTACTTC. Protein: CASSSGPGETQYF.

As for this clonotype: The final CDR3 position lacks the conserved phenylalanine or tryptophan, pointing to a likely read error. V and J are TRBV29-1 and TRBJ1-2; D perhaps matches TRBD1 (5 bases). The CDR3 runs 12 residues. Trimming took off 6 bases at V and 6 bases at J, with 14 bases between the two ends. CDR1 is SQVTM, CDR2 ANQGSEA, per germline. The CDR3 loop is CSVIREDNGYTS. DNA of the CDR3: TGCAGCGTGATCCGGGAGGACAATGGCTACACCTCC.

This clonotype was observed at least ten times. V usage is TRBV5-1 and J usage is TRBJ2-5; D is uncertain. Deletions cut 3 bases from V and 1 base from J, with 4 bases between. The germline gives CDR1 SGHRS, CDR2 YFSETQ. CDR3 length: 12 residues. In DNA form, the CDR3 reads TGCGCCAGCAGCTCCTCCCAAGAGACCCAGTACTTC. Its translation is CASSSSQETQYF.